Presented here are 2 T cell receptor beta chains from one specimen sequenced in a study of blood T cell repertoires in COVID-19. Sequenced by immunoSEQ multiplex PCR; TCRdb stores in-frame clones only, minus some. This table holds some 180,000 clones, 85% to 90% found once. Sequencing was performed on peripheral blood. Every receptor here comes from a middle-aged man who had recovered from COVID-19.

On this clone: One junction end does not reproduce the germline sequence, and a read error may be involved. The chain is built from TRBV7-2 and TRBJ2-2; D is possibly TRBD2 (5 bases). Per germline, CDR1 SGHTA and CDR2 FQGNSA. This CDR3 is 16 amino acids long. In DNA form, the CDR3 reads TGTGCCAGCAGCTTATTCGGACTCGCGAACGCCGGGGAGCTGTTTTTT. Its translation is CASSLFGLANAGELFF.

J is TRBJ2-2 and V is TRBV7-2; D is ambiguous. Germline V gene lookup returns CDR1 SGHTA and CDR2 FQGNSA. Trimming took off 2 bases at V and 7 bases at J, with 11 bases between the two ends. The CDR3 runs 14 residues. The CDR3 DNA reads as TGTGCCAGCAGCTTATCAACTAAAGGCGGGGAGCTGTTTTTT. Encoded protein: CASSLSTKGGELFF.